The rows below give T cell receptor beta chains drawn from one sample of a study of blood T cell repertoires in COVID-19. Libraries were prepared by immunoSEQ multiplex PCR; TCRdb keeps only in-frame clonotypes and omits some of them. Altogether roughly 120,000 clones are present, 85% to 90% being singletons, with the ten largest covering approximately 30%. The sample consisted of peripheral blood. The receptor source for this set is a man in his 70s with active or convalescent COVID-19. The CDR3 runs from the conserved cysteine through the conserved F or W. A D gene is named only where the DNA matches it firmly. Size is omitted from some rows. Given values are once, few, many or a class for expanded clones.

-	TRBD2	TRBV15	TRBJ2-1	CATSRKREGANEQFF	TGTGCCACCAGCAGAAAGCGGGAGGGGGCCAATGAGCAGTTCTTC
-	TRBD1	TRBV11-2	TRBJ1-2	CASGRPQGSYGYTF	TGTGCCAGCGGTAGACCACAGGGGTCCTATGGCTACACCTTC
-	TRBD1	TRBV28	TRBJ1-5	CASKQGNNQPQHF	TGTGCCAGCAAACAGGGGAACAATCAGCCCCAGCATTTT
-	-	TRBV18	TRBJ2-7	CASSPPTTGYEQYF	TGTGCCAGCTCACCACCCACAACAGGCTACGAGCAGTACTTC
-	-	TRBV28	TRBJ2-7	CASSFGGNSYEQYF	TGTGCCAGCAGTTTTGGCGGGAACTCCTACGAGCAGTACTTC
-	-	TRBV15	TRBJ1-3	CATSRERGYSGNTIYF	TGTGCCACCAGCAGAGAGAGGGGGTACTCTGGAAACACCATATATTTT
-	TRBD1	TRBV18	TRBJ2-1	CASSPQGQGIGNEQFF	TGTGCCAGCTCACCACAGGGACAGGGCATCGGCAATGAGCAGTTCTTC
-	-	TRBV6-1	TRBJ1-1	CASSEALTGNTEAFF	TGTGCCAGCAGTGAAGCCCTAACGGGGAACACTGAAGCTTTCTTT
once	TRBD1	TRBV5-6	TRBJ1-1	CASSWDKGANTEAFF	TGTGCCAGCAGCTGGGACAAGGGGGCGAACACTGAAGCTTTCTTT
-	TRBD1	TRBV9	TRBJ2-7	CASSLGQGVYEQYF	TGTGCCAGCAGCCTGGGACAGGGAGTCTACGAGCAGTACTTC
once	-	TRBV15	TRBJ1-6	CATSRDQENSPLHF	TGTGCCACCAGCAGAGATCAAGAGAATTCACCCCTCCACTTT
-	TRBD2	TRBV9	TRBJ2-7	CASSVGGLVSYEQYF	TGTGCCAGCAGCGTAGGCGGACTAGTCTCCTACGAGCAGTACTTC
-	-	TRBV6-1	TRBJ1-2	CASSEEPGVPGNGYTF	TGTGCCAGCAGTGAAGAACCGGGTGTTCCTGGAAATGGCTACACCTTC
-	-	TRBV13	TRBJ1-4	CASSLGAEGEEKLFF	TGTGCCAGCAGCTTAGGGGCTGAGGGAGAGGAAAAACTGTTTTTT
-	-	TRBV30	TRBJ1-2	CAWSIPRLQGHGYTF	TGTGCCTGGAGTATACCCCGGTTACAGGGACATGGCTACACCTTC
-	-	TRBV18	TRBJ1-2	CASSQEPGSYGYTF	TGTGCCAGCTCTCAAGAGCCAGGGTCCTATGGCTACACCTTC
-	TRBD1	TRBV7-2	TRBJ1-3	CASSPTGNTIYF	TGTGCCAGCAGCCCGACAGGGAACACCATATATTTT
-	TRBD1	TRBV2	TRBJ2-1	CASTWTGGSWKFF	TGTGCCAGCACTTGGACAGGGGGCTCTTGGAAGTTCTTC
-	TRBD1	TRBV24-1	TRBJ1-3	CATSDFDRGGNTIYF	TGTGCCACCAGTGATTTCGACAGGGGTGGAAACACCATATATTTT
-	-	TRBV11-2	TRBJ2-1	CASSFGGGSYNEQFF	TGTGCCAGCAGCTTTGGGGGCGGGTCCTACAATGAGCAGTTCTTC
-	-	TRBV4-2	TRBJ2-1	CASSQSFSYNEQFF	TGTGCCAGCAGCCAATCGTTCTCCTACAATGAGCAGTTCTTC
-	-	TRBV7-2	TRBJ1-1	CASSRGVSTEAFF	TGTGCCAGCAGCCGCGGGGTGAGCACTGAAGCTTTCTTT
-	-	TRBV28	TRBJ2-5	CASSPARTVETQYF	TGTGCCAGCAGTCCAGCTCGGACAGTAGAGACCCAGTACTTC
-	-	TRBV2	TRBJ1-5	CASSEERFSNQPQHF	TGTGCCAGCAGTGAAGAACGGTTTAGCAATCAGCCCCAGCATTTT
-	-	TRBV3-1/TRBV3-2	TRBJ1-4	CASSRLNEKLFF	TGTGCCAGCAGCCGACTTAATGAAAAACTGTTTTTT
-	-	TRBV4-1	TRBJ2-1	CASSQTEGVRWNEQFF	TGCGCCAGCAGCCAAACGGAAGGGGTAAGATGGAATGAGCAGTTCTTC
-	-	TRBV18	TRBJ1-4	CASSLRADNEKLFF	TGTGCCAGCTCACTGAGGGCGGATAATGAAAAACTGTTTTTT
few	TRBD2	TRBV5-5	TRBJ2-7	CASSLGAGTYEQYF	TGTGCCAGCAGCTTGGGAGCGGGAACCTACGAGCAGTACTTC
-	TRBD2	TRBV11-2	TRBJ2-4	CASSLETSGGLIQYF	TGTGCCAGCAGCTTAGAAACTAGCGGGGGCCTCATTCAGTACTTC
-	TRBD1	TRBV6-6	TRBJ1-5	CASSPTGTGGGRQPQHF	TGTGCCAGCAGTCCCACCGGGACAGGGGGCGGGCGGCAGCCCCAGCATTTT
-	-	TRBV21-1	TRBJ2-7	CASSSRGTSGRAYEQYF	TGTGCCAGCAGCTCCAGGGGAACTAGCGGGAGGGCCTACGAGCAGTACTTC
-	-	TRBV6-1	TRBJ2-7	CASSETGTLLAYEQYF	TGTGCCAGCAGTGAAACCGGGACTCTACTGGCCTACGAGCAGTACTTC
-	TRBD2	TRBV7-2	TRBJ2-7	CASSLQAGDAYEQYF	TGTGCCAGCAGCTTACAGGCGGGAGATGCCTACGAGCAGTACTTC